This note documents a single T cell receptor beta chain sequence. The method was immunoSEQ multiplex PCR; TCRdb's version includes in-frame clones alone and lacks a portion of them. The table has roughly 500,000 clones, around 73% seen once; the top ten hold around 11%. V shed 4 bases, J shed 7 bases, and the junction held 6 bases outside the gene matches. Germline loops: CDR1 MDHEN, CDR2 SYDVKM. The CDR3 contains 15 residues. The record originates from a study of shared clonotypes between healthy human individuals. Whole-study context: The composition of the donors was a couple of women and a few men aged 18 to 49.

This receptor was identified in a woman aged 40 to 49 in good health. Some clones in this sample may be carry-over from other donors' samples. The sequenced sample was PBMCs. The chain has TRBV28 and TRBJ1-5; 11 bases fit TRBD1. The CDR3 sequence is CASSYGQGARQPQHF. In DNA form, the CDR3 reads TGTGCCAGCAGTTATGGACAGGGGGCGAGACAGCCCCAGCATTTT.